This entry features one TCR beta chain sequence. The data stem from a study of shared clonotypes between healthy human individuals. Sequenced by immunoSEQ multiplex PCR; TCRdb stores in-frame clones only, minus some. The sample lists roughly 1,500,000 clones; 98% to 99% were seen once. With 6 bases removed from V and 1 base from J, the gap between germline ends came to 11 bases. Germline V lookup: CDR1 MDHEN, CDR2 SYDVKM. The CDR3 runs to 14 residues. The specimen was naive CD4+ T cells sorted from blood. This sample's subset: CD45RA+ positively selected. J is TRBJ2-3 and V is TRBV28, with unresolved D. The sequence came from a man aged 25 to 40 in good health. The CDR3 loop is CASSLRDRTDTQYF. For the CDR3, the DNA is TGTGCCAGCAGCCTTAGAGACCGCACAGATACGCAGTATTTT.